These 11 T cell receptor beta chains originate from one sample sequenced in a study of OX40 agonist ivuxolimab in advanced cancers. The receptor library was made with the immunoSEQ multiplex PCR assay. Drawn from immuneACCESS, this table holds only the in-frame rearrangements with V and J called that TCRdb kept. Clones are partly lost; checked studies trace under half to an unresolved V gene and leave the rest unexplained. Counted in this sample were fewer than 25,000 clones; more than 70% of them appeared once. Together, the top ten hold approximately 40% of the sample. The sample in question was CD4+ or CD8+ T cells sorted from blood, obtained in a trial of the OX40 agonist ivuxolimab. The source of these receptors is an adult with an advanced solid tumor such as melanoma, head and neck, liver or kidney cancer.

The V call is TRBV19, the J call TRBJ1-2, with 7 bases matching TRBD1. The CDR3 runs 14 residues. The germline V gene encodes CDR1 LNHDA and CDR2 SQIVND (reference sequence). Trimming took 10 bases from V and 0 from J; bases not matched to a gene: 8. The CDR3 protein is CATYDRVANYGYTF. CDR3 bases: TGTGCCACTTACGACAGGGTAGCTAACTATGGCTACACCTTC. The whole variable domain, remainder taken from reference TRBV19 and TRBJ1-2, is DGGITQSPKYLFRKEGQNVTLSCEQNLNHDAMYWYRQDPGQGLRLIYYSQIVNDFQKGDIAEGYSVSREKKESFPLTVTSAQKNPTAFYLCATYDRVANYGYTFGSGTRLTVV.

V and J are TRBV18 and TRBJ2-7; perhaps D is TRBD1 or TRBD2 (5 bases each). CDR1 and CDR2 (germline): KGHSH, LQKENI. CDR3 size: 16 residues. Trimming cost V 4 bases and J 4 bases, with 20 bases left between them. The CDR3 DNA reads as TGTGCCAGCTCACTTCCCGGGACCCCCATTATGTACGAGCAGTACTTC. As protein: CASSLPGTPIMYEQYF. Full variable domain (remainder filled in from reference TRBV18 and TRBJ2-7): NAGVMQNPRHLVRRRGQEARLRCSPMKGHSHVYWYRQLPEEGLKFMVYLQKENIIDESGMPKERFSAEFPKEGPSILRIQQVVRGDSAAYFCASSLPGTPIMYEQYFGPGTRLTVT.

The genes are TRBV15 and TRBJ1-1; the match to TRBD1 covers 9 bases. The CDR3 has 16 amino acids. With 3 bases clipped from V and 0 bases from J, the junction kept 5 bases outside the gene matches. Germline V CDR1 and CDR2: LNHNV, YYDKDF (reference sequence). The CDR3 bases are TGTGCCACCAGCAGCGACAGGGGGAGGGTGAACACTGAAGCTTTCTTT. Its translation is CATSSDRGRVNTEAFF.

This chain joins TRBV5-1 and TRBJ1-1, with 10 nucleotides matching TRBD1. CDR1 and CDR2 (germline): SGHRS, YFSETQ. The ends lost 3 bases at V and 4 bases at J; junction bases unmatched: 0. The CDR3 is 13 residues long. Here the CDR3 reads CASSWTGGTEAFF. In nucleotides, the CDR3 is TGCGCCAGCAGCTGGACAGGGGGCACTGAAGCTTTCTTT.

CDR3 region: CASSDTSGGFYEQYF. CDR3 in DNA: TGCGCCAGCAGTGATACTAGCGGGGGGTTCTACGAGCAGTACTTC. The J gene is TRBJ2-7, the V gene TRBV10-2; 12 nucleotides align to TRBD2. Trimming cost V 3 bases and J 3 bases; bases outside gene matches: 3. This CDR3 comprises 15 residues. Germline V gives CDR1 WSHSY, CDR2 SAAADI.

This chain connects TRBV6-6 to TRBJ2-1, with a possible D match to TRBD1 (6 bases). Germline lookup yields CDR1 MNHNY and CDR2 SVGAGI (reference sequence). V was shortened by 1 base and J by 8 bases, with 9 bases between the two germline ends. The CDR3 covers 13 residues. The CDR3 sequence is CASSYLQGDEQFF. CDR3 sequence (DNA): TGTGCCAGCAGTTACTTACAGGGAGATGAGCAGTTCTTC.

CDR3 in DNA: TGCGCCAGCAGCCTTCCGGGACTCCTCAGCGAGCAGTACTTC. This encodes CASSLPGLLSEQYF. V and J are TRBV4-1 and TRBJ2-7, with D perhaps matching TRBD2 (6 bases). The CDR3 has 14 amino acids. Trimming shortened V by 4 bases and J by 6 bases, and 16 bases separated the two germline ends. The germline V gene encodes CDR1 MGHRA and CDR2 YSYEKL.

About this clone: The junction shows a germline mismatch at one end, possibly a read error. The rearrangement uses TRBV2 and TRBJ1-2; possible D gene TRBD1, 6 bases. CDR3 length: 12 residues. Germline V gene lookup returns CDR1 SNHLY and CDR2 FYNNEI. CDR3 residues: CAPPPEGDNRNF. CDR3 bases: TGTGCCCCGCCCCCGGAAGGGGACAACCGAAACTTC.

The sample holds one count of this clone. The V and J genes are TRBV7-6 and TRBJ1-4, with D hard to call. The CDR3 loop spans 13 amino acids. Germline CDR1 and CDR2: SGHVS and FNYEAQ. The germline V and J ends were trimmed by 1 base and 8 bases, with 8 bases remaining between them. CDR3 DNA sequence: TGTGCCAGCAGCTTAGTGAAGCGGGAAAAACTGTTTTTT. Its protein is CASSLVKREKLFF.

V gene TRBV27 combines with J gene TRBJ2-2; TRBD2 aligns across 7 bases. Germline CDR1 is MNHEY and CDR2 is SMNVEV (reference sequence). The ends lost 5 bases at V and 1 base at J; junction bases unmatched: 1. The CDR3 consists of 14 residues. The CDR3 loop reads CASSGGENTGELFF. For the CDR3, the DNA is TGTGCCAGCAGTGGGGGGGAGAACACCGGGGAGCTGTTTTTT.

This chain joins TRBV7-9 and TRBJ1-4; D gene uncertain. The V gene's germline CDR1 is SEHNR and CDR2 FQNEAQ (reference sequence). The CDR3 extends over 14 amino acids. Trimming pared 3 bases from V and 7 bases from J, leaving 12 bases between. For the CDR3, the DNA is TGTGCCAGCAGCTTGTCTGAGCCTGGTGAAAAACTGTTTTTT. Translation: CASSLSEPGEKLFF.